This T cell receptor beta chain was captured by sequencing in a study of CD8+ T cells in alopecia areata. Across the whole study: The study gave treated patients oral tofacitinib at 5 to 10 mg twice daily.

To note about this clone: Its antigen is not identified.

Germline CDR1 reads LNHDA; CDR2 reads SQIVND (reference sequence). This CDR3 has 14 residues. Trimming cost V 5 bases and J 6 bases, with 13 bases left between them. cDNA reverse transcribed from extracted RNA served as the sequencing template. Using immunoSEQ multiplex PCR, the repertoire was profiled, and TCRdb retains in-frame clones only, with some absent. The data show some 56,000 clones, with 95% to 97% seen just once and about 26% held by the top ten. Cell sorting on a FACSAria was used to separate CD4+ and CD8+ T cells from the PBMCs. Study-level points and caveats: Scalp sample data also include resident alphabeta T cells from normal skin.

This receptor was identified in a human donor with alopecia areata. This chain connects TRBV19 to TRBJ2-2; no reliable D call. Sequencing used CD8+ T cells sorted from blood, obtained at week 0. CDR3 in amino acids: CASSPSSLPGELFF. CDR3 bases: TGTGCCAGTAGTCCGAGCTCACTGCCCGGGGAGCTGTTTTTT.